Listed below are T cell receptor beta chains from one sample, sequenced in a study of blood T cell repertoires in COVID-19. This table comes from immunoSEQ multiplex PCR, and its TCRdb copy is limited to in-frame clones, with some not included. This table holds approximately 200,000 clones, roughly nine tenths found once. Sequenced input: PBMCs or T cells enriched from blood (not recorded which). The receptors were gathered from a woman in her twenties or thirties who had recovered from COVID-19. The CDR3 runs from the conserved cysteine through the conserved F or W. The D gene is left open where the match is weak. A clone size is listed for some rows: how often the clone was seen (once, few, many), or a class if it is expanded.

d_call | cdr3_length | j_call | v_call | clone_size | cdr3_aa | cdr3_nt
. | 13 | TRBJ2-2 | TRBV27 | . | CASRLQGSGELFF | TGTGCCAGCAGACTACAGGGATCTGGGGAGCTGTTTTTT
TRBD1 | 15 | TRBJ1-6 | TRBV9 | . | CASSFRDRGDSPLHF | TGTGCCAGCAGCTTCCGGGACAGGGGGGATTCACCCCTCCACTTT
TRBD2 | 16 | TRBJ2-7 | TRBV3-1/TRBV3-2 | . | CASSPVSLAGEDEQYF | TGTGCCAGCAGCCCCGTGAGTCTAGCGGGAGAGGACGAGCAGTACTTC
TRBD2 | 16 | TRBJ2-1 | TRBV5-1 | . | CASGVTGTITMNEQFF | TGCGCCAGCGGAGTAACCGGGACTATCACTATGAATGAGCAGTTCTTC
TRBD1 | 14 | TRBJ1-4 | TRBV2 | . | CASTSGTGVEKLFF | TGTGCCAGCACCTCCGGGACAGGGGTCGAAAAACTGTTTTTT
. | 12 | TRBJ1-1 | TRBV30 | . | CAWSQGRTEAFF | TGTGCCTGGAGCCAGGGAAGAACTGAAGCTTTCTTT
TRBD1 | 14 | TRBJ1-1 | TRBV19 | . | CASQYRQGGTEAFF | TGTGCCAGCCAGTATAGACAGGGAGGTACTGAAGCTTTCTTT
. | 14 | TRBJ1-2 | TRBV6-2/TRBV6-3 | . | CASSERSRYYGYTF | TGTGCCAGCAGCGAAAGGTCCAGGTACTATGGCTACACCTTC
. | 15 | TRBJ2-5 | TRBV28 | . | CASATRPPEEETQYF | TGTGCCAGCGCGACCCGGCCCCCCGAGGAAGAGACCCAGTACTTC
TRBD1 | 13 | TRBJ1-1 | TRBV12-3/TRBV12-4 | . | CASKGTGDTEAFF | TGTGCCAGCAAAGGGACAGGGGACACTGAAGCTTTCTTT
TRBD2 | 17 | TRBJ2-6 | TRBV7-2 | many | CASSLIGGGSGANVLTF | TGTGCCAGCAGCTTAATCGGCGGGGGCTCTGGGGCCAACGTCCTGACTTTC
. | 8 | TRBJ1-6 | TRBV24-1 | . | CATPSLHF | TGTGCCACCCCTTCCCTCCACTTT
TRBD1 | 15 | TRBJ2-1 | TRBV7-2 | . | CASRSGQGARHEQFF | TGTGCCAGCAGGTCGGGACAGGGGGCGCGTCATGAGCAGTTCTTC
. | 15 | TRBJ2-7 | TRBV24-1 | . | CATSDQGVGAYEQYF | TGTGCCACCAGTGATCAGGGAGTGGGGGCGTACGAGCAGTACTTC
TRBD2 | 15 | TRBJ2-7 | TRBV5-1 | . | CASSPIAGGSYEQYF | TGCGCCAGCAGCCCTATAGCGGGGGGTTCCTACGAGCAGTACTTC
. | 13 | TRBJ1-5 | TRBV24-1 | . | CATSQQGNQPQHF | TGTGCCACCAGTCAACAGGGTAATCAGCCCCAGCATTTT
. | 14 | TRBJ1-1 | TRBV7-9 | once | CASTIGAGNTEAFF | TGTGCCAGCACCATAGGGGCAGGGAACACTGAAGCTTTCTTT
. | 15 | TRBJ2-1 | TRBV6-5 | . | CASGGVRDTDNEQFF | TGTGCCAGCGGGGGGGTTAGGGACACTGACAATGAGCAGTTCTTC
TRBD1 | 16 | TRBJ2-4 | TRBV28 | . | CASSLGGQEAKNIQYF | TGTGCCAGCAGTTTAGGGGGACAGGAGGCCAAAAACATTCAGTACTTC
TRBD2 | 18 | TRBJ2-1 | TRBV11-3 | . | CASSLKGLAGGYGNEQFF | TGTGCCAGCAGCTTAAAAGGCCTAGCGGGGGGGTACGGCAATGAGCAGTTCTTC
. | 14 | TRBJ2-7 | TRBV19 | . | CASSMGATTREQYF | TGTGCCAGTAGTATGGGGGCCACCACCCGCGAGCAGTACTTC
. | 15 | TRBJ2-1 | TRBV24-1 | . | CATSDWTPEGNEQFF | TGTGCCACCAGTGATTGGACTCCGGAGGGCAATGAGCAGTTCTTC
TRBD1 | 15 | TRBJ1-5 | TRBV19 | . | CASRRTGDGNQPQHF | TGTGCCAGTAGGAGGACAGGGGATGGCAATCAGCCCCAGCATTTT
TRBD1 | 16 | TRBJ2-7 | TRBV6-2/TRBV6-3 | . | CASSYLTGGASYEQYF | TGTGCCAGCAGTTACTTAACAGGGGGCGCATCCTACGAGCAGTACTTC